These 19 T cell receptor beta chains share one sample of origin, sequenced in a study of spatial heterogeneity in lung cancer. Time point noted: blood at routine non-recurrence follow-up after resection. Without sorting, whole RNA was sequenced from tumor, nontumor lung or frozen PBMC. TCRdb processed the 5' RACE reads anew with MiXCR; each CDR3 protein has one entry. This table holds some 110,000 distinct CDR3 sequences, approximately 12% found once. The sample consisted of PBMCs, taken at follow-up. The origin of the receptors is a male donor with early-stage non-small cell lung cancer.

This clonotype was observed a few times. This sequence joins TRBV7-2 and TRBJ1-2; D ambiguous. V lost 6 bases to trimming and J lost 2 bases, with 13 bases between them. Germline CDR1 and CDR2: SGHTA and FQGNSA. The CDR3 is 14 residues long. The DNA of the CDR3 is TGTGCCAGCAGTACTGCCCTGGGAAACTATGGCTACACCTTC. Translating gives CASSTALGNYGYTF.

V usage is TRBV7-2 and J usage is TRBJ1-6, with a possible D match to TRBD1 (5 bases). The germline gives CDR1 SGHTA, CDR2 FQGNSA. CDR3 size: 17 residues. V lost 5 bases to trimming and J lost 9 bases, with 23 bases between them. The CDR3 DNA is TGTGCCAGCAGCCCAAGAGCCTCGGTGGCTCAGGGTTCACCCCTCCACTTT. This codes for CASSPRASVAQGSPLHF.

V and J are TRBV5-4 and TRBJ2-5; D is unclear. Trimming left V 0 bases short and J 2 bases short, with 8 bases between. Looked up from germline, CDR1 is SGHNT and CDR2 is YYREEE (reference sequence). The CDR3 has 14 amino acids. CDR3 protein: CASSLGGKQETQYF. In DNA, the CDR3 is TGTGCCAGCAGCTTGGGCGGCAAGCAAGAGACCCAGTACTTC.

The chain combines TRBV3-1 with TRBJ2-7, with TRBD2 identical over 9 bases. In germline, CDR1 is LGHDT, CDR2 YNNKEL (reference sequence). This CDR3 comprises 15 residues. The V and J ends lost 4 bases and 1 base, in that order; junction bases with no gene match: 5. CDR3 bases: TGTGCCAGCAGCCCTCGGCGGGGGGGTTCCTACGAGCAGTACTTC. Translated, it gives CASSPRRGGSYEQYF.

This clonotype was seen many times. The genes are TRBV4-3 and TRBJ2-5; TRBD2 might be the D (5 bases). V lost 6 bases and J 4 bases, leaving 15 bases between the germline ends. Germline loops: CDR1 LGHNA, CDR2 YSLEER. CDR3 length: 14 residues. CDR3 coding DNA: TGCGCCAGCAGTGTTCGGGGTTGGGGAGAGACCCAGTACTTC. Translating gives CASSVRGWGETQYF.

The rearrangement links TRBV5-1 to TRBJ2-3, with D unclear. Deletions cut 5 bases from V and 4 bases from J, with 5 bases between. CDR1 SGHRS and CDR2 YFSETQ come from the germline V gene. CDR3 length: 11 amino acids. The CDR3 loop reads CASRGSDTQYF. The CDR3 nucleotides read TGCGCCAGCAGGGGCTCAGATACGCAGTATTTT.

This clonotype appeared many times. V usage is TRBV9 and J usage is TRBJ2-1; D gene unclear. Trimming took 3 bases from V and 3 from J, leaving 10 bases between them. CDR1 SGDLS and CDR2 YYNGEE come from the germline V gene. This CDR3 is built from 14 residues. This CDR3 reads CASSAYIGYNEQFF. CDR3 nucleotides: TGTGCCAGCAGCGCATACATAGGCTACAATGAGCAGTTCTTC.

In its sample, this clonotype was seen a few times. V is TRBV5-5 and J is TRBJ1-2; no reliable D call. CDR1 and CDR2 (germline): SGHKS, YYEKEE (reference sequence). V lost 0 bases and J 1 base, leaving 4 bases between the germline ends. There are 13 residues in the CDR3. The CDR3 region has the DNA TGTGCCAGCAGCTTGGAAAATAACTATGGCTACACCTTC. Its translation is CASSLENNYGYTF. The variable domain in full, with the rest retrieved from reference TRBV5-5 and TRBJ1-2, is DAGVTQSPTHLIKTRGQQVTLRCSPISGHKSVSWYQQVLGQGPQFIFQYYEKEERGRGNFPDRFSARQFPNYSSELNVNALLLGDSALYLCASSLENNYGYTFGSGTRLTVV.

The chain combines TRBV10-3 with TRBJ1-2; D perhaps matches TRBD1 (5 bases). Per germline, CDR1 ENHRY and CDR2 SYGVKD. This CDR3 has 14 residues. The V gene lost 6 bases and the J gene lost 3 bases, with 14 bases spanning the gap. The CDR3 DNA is TGTGCCATCAGCCTTAATCAGGGCTACTATGGCTACACCTTC. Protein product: CAISLNQGYYGYTF.

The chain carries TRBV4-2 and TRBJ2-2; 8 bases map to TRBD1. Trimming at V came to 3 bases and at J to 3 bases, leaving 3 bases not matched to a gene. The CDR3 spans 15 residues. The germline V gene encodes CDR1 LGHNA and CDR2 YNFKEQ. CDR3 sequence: CASSHGQGDTGELFF. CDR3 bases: TGTGCCAGCAGCCATGGACAGGGAGACACCGGGGAGCTGTTTTTT.

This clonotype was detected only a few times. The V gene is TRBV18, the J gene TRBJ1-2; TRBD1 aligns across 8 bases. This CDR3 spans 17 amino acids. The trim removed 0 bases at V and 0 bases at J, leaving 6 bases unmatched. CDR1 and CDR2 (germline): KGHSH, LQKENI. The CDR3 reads CASSPPGQALANYGYTF. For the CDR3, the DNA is TGTGCCAGCTCACCACCGGGACAGGCCCTAGCTAACTATGGCTACACCTTC.

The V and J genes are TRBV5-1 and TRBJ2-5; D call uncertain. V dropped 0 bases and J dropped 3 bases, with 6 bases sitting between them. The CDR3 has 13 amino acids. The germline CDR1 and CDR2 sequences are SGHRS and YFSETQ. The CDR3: CASSLGSKETQYF. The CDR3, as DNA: TGCGCCAGCAGCTTGGGTAGCAAAGAGACCCAGTACTTC.

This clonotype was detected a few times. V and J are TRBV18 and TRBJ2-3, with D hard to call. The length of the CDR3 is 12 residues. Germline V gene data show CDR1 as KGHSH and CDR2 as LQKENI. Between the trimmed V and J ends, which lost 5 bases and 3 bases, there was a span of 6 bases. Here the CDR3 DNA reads TGTGCCAGCTCAACCGGGACAGATACGCAGTATTTT. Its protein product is CASSTGTDTQYF.

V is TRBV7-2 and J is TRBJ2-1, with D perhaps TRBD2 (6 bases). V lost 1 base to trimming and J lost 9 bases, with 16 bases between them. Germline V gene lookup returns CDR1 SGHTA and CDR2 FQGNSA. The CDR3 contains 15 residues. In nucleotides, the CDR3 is TGTGCCAGCAGCTTAGAATTCGGAGGGAACGGTGAGCAGTTCTTC. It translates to CASSLEFGGNGEQFF. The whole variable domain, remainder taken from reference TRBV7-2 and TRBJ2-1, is GAGVSQSPSNKVTEKGKDVELRCDPISGHTALYWYRQSLGQGLEFLIYFQGNSAPDKSGLPSDRFSAERTGGSVSTLTIQRTQQEDSAVYLCASSLEFGGNGEQFFGPGTRLTVL.

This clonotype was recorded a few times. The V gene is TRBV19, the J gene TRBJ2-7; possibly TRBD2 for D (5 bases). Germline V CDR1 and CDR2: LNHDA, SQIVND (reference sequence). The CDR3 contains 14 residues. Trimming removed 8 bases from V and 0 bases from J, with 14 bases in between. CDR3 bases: TGTGCCAGTTCCCCGGGAAGGGTCTCCTACGAGCAGTACTTC. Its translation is CASSPGRVSYEQYF.

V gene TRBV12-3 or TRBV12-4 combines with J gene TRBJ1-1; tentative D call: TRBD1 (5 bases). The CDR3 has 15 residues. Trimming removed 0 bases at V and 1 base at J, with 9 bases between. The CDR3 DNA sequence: TGTGCCAGCAGTTTAGCACGGCAGGGGAACACTGAAGCTTTCTTT. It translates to CASSLARQGNTEAFF.

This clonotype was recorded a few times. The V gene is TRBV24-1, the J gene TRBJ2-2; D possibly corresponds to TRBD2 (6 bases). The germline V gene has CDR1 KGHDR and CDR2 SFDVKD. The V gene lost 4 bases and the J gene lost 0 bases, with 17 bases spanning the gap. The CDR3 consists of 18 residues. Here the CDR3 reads CATSDGTGRPSNTGELFF. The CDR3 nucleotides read TGTGCCACCAGTGACGGGACTGGCAGGCCCTCGAACACCGGGGAGCTGTTTTTT.

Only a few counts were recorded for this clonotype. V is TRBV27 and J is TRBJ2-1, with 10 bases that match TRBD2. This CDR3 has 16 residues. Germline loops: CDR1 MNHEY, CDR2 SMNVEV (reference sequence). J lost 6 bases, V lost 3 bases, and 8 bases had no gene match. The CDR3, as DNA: TGTGCCAGCAGTTTTTCTTTAGCGGGGGGTCGCAATGAGCAGTTCTTC. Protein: CASSFSLAGGRNEQFF.

CDR3 in DNA: TGCGCCAGCAGCTCCTCGGTACAGGGGGCTACAATCGCCAACGTCCTGACTTTC. Amino acid sequence: CASSSSVQGATIANVLTF. The V call is TRBV5-1, the J call TRBJ2-6; 9 nucleotides match TRBD1. V dropped 3 bases and J dropped 7; count of bases not matched to a gene: 14. Germline CDR1 SGHRS, CDR2 YFSETQ. The CDR3 has 18 amino acids.